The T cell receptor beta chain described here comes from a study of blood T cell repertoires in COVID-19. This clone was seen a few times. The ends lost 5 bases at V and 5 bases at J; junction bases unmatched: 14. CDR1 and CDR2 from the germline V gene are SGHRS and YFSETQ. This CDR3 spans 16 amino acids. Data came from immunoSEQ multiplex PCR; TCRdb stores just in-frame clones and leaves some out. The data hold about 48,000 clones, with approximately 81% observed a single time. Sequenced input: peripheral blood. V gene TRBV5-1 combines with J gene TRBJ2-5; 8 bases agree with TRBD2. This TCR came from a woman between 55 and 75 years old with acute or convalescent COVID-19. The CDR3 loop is CASSLILGGASETQYF. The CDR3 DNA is TGCGCCAGCAGTCTAATCCTCGGGGGGGCGAGCGAGACCCAGTACTTC.